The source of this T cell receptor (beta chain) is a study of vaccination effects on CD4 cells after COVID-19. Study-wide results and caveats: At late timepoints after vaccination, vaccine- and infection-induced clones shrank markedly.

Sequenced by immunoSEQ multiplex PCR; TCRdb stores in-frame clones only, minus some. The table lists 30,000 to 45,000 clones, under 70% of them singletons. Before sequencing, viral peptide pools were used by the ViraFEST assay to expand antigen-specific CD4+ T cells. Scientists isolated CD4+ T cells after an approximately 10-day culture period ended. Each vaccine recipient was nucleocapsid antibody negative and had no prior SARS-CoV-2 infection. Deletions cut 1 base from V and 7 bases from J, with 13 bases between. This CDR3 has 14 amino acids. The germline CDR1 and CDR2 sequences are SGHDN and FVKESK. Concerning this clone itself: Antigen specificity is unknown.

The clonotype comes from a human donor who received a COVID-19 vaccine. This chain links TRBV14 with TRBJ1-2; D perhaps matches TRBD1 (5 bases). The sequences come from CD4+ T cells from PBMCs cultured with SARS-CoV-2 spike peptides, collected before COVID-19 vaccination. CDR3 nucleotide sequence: TGTGCCAGCAGCCAAGTCCTGGCAGGGAGTGGCTACACCTTC. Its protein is CASSQVLAGSGYTF.